A selection of T cell receptor beta chains follows, all from one sample in a study of shared clonotypes between healthy human individuals. The protocol was immunoSEQ multiplex PCR, while the TCRdb copy is restricted to in-frame clones and leaves out a portion. The table records about 1.1 million clones, 70% to 80% of them present only once. The sequenced sample was memory CD4+ T cells from PBMCs. The receptors shown here come from a man in his late teens or twenties in good health. Some clones in this sample may be carry-over from other donors' samples. Both conserved end residues are part of each CDR3. D genes are given only for firm matches.

j_gene	d_gene	v_gene	CDR3nt	CDR3aa
TRBJ1-4	TRBD1	TRBV18	TGTGCCAGCTCACCAAGACAGGGAGAAAAACTGTTTTTT	CASSPRQGEKLFF
TRBJ2-7	TRBD2	TRBV14	TGTGCCAGCAGCCATATCGGGACTAGCGACTCCTACGAGCAGTACTTC	CASSHIGTSDSYEQYF
TRBJ1-2	NA	TRBV7-2	TGTGCCAGCAGCTTAGCGCGGCGCAATGGCTACACCTTC	CASSLARRNGYTF
TRBJ2-1	NA	TRBV7-3	TGTGCCAGCAGCTTACAGGACCCCTTGAGCGGTGAGCAGTTCTTC	CASSLQDPLSGEQFF
TRBJ2-7	NA	TRBV10-3	TGTGCCATCAGTGAGGCGTCGACCTACGAGCAGTACTTC	CAISEASTYEQYF
TRBJ1-2	TRBD1	TRBV29-1	TGCAGCGTGACAGGGAAGGATTATGGCTACACCTTC	CSVTGKDYGYTF
TRBJ2-3	TRBD2	TRBV7-2	TGTGCCAGCAGCCCGGGGAGAGCGGGAAGGGGAGATACGCAGTATTTT	CASSPGRAGRGDTQYF
TRBJ2-7	NA	TRBV7-8	TGTGCCAGCAGCCTGAGCAGGAGGGACGAGCAGTACTTC	CASSLSRRDEQYF
TRBJ2-3	TRBD2	TRBV7-7	TGTGCCAGCAGCCCGGGACTACCTACAGATACGCAGTATTTT	CASSPGLPTDTQYF
TRBJ2-7	NA	TRBV27	TGTGCCAGCAGTGACAGGAACTCCTACGAGCAGTACTTC	CASSDRNSYEQYF